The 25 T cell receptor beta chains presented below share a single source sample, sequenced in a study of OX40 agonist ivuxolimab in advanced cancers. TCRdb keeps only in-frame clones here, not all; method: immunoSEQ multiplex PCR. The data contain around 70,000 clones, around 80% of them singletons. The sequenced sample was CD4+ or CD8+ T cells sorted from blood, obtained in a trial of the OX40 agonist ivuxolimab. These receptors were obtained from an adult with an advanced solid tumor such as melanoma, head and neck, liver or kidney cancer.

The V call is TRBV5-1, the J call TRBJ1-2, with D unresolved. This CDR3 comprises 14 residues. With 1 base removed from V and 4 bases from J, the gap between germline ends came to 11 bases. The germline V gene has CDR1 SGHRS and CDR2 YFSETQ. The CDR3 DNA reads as TGCGCCAGCAGCTTGAGTATCGGAACCTATGGCTACACCTTC. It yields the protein CASSLSIGTYGYTF.

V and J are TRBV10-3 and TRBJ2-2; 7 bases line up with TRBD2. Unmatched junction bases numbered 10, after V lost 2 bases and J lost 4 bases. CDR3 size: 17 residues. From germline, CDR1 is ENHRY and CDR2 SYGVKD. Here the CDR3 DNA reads TGTGCCATCAGTGAGACGCCGGCGGGAGCGGCCACCGGGGAGCTGTTTTTT. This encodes CAISETPAGAATGELFF.

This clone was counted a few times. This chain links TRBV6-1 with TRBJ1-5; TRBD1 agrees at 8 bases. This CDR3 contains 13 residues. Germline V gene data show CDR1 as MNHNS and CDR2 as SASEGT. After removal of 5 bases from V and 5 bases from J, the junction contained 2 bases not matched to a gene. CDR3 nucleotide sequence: TGTGCCAGCAGTCAGGGGGCAGATCAGCCCCAGCATTTT. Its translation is CASSQGADQPQHF.

CDR3 in amino acids: CASSPRSLFRAEAFF. Here the CDR3 DNA reads TGTGCCAGCAGCCCGAGATCCCTATTTAGGGCTGAAGCTTTCTTT. The J gene is TRBJ1-1, the V gene TRBV28; D call uncertain. Germline V gene data show CDR1 as MDHEN and CDR2 as SYDVKM. The germline V and J ends were trimmed by 6 bases and 6 bases, with 20 bases remaining between them. This CDR3 comprises 15 residues.

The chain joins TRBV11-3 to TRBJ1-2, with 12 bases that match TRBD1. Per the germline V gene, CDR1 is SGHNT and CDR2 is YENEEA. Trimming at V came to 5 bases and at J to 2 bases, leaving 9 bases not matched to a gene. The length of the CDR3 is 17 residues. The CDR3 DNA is TGTGCCAGCAGCCGGTGGGGGACAGGGGGCGAAAACTATGGCTACACCTTC. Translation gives CASSRWGTGGENYGYTF.

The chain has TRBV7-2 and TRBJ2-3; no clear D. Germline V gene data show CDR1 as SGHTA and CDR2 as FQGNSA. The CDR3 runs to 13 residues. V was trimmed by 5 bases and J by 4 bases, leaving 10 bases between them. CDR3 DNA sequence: TGTGCCAGCAGCATCGGCCAATCAGATACGCAGTATTTT. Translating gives CASSIGQSDTQYF. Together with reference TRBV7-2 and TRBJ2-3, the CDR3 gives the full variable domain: GAGVSQSPSNKVTEKGKDVELRCDPISGHTALYWYRQSLGQGLEFLIYFQGNSAPDKSGLPSDRFSAERTGGSVSTLTIQRTQQEDSAVYLCASSIGQSDTQYFGPGTRLTVL.

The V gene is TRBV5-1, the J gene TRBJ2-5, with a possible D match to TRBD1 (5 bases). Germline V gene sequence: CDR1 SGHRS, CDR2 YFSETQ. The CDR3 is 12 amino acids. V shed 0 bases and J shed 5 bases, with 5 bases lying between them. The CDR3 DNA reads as TGCGCCAGCAGCTTGGAGGGGGAGACCCAGTACTTC. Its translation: CASSLEGETQYF.

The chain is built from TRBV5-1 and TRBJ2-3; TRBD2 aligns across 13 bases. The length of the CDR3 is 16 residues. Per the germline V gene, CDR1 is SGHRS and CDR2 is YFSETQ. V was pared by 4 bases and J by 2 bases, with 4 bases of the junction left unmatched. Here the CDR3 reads CASSRGLAGDTDTQYF. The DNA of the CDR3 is TGCGCCAGCAGCCGTGGACTAGCGGGAGACACAGATACGCAGTATTTT. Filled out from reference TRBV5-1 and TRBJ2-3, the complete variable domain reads KAGVTQTPRYLIKTRGQQVTLSCSPISGHRSVSWYQQTPGQGLQFLFEYFSETQRNKGNFPGRFSGRQFSNSRSEMNVSTLELGDSALYLCASSRGLAGDTDTQYFGPGTRLTVL.

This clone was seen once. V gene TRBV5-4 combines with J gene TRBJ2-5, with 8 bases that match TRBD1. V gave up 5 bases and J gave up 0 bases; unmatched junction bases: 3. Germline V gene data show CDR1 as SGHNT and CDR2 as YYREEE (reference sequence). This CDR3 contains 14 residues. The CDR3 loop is CASRRDRYQETQYF. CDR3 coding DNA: TGTGCCAGCAGGAGGGACAGGTACCAAGAGACCCAGTACTTC.

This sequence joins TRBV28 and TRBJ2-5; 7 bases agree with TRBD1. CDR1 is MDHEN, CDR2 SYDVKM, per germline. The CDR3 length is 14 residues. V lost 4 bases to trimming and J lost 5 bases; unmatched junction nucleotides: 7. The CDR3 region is CASSSGQMMETQYF. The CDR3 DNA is TGTGCCAGCAGTTCGGGACAGATGATGGAGACCCAGTACTTC.

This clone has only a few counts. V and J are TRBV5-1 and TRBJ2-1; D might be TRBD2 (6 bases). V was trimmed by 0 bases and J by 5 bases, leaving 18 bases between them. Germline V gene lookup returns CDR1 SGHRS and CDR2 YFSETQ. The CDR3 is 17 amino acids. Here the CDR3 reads CASSLANLAAGNNEQFF. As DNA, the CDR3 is TGCGCCAGCAGCTTGGCCAATTTAGCGGCCGGGAACAATGAGCAGTTCTTC.

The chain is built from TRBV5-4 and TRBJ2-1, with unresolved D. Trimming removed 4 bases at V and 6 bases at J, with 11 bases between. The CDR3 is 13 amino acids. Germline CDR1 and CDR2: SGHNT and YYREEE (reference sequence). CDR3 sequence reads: CASSPPRGNEQFF. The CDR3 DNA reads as TGTGCCAGCAGCCCTCCCAGAGGCAATGAGCAGTTCTTC.

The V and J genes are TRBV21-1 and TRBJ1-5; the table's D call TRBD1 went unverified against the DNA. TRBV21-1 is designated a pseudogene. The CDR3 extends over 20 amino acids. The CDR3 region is CASSKSEDRQAHYSNQPQHF. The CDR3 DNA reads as TGTGCCAGCAGCAAATCCGAGGACAGGCAGGCCCATTATAGCAATCAGCCCCAGCATTTT.

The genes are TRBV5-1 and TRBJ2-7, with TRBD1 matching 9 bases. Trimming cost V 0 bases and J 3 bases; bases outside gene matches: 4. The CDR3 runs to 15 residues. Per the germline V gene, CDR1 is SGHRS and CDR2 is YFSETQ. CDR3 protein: CASSLAPGQGYEQYF. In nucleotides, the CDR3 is TGCGCCAGCAGCTTGGCACCGGGACAGGGCTACGAGCAGTACTTC.

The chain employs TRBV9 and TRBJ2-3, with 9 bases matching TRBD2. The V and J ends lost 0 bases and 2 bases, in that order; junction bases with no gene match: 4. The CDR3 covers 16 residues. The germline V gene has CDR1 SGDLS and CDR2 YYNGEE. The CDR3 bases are TGTGCCAGCAGCGTAGGAGCGGGGGGCTTCACAGATACGCAGTATTTT. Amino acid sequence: CASSVGAGGFTDTQYF.

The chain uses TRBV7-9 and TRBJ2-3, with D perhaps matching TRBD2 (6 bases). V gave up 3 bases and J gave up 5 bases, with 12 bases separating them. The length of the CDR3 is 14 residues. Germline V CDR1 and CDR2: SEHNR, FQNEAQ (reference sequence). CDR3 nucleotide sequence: TGTGCCAGCAGCTTCTCCGGGGGTGGAGATACGCAGTATTTT. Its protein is CASSFSGGGDTQYF.

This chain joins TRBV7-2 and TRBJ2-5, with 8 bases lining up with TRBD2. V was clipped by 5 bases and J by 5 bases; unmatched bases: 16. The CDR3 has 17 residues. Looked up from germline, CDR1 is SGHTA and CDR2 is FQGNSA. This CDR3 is CASSPRGSGGSWETQYF. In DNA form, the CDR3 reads TGTGCCAGCAGCCCCCGAGGTTCGGGGGGGAGTTGGGAGACCCAGTACTTC.

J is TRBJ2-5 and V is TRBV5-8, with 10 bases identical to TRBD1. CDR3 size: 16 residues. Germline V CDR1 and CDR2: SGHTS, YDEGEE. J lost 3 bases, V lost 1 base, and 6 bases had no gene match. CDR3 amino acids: CASSLKSGTGEETQYF. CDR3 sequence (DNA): TGTGCCAGCAGCTTGAAGTCCGGGACAGGGGAAGAGACCCAGTACTTC.

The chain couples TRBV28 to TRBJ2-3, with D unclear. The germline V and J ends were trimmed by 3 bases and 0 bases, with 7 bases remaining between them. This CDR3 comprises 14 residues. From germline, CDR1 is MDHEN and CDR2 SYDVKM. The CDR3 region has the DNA TGTGCCAGCAGTTTCCCAGCTAGCACAGATACGCAGTATTTT. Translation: CASSFPASTDTQYF.

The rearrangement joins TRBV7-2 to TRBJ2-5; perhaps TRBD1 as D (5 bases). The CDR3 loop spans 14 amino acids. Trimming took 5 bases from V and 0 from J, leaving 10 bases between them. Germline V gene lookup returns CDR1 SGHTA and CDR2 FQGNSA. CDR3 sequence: CASSTSTDQETQYF. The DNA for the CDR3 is TGTGCCAGCAGCACCTCGACAGACCAAGAGACCCAGTACTTC.

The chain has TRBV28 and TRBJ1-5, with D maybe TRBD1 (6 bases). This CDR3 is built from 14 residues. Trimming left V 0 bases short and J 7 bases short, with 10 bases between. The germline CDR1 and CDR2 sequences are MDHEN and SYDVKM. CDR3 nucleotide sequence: TGTGCCAGCAGTTTATGGCAGGGGTCCCAGCCCCAGCATTTT. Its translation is CASSLWQGSQPQHF. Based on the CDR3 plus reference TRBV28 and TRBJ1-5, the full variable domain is DVKVTQSSRYLVKRTGEKVFLECVQDMDHENMFWYRQDPGLGLRLIYFSYDVKMKEKGDIPEGYSVSREKKERFSLILESASTNQTSMYLCASSLWQGSQPQHFGDGTRLSIL.

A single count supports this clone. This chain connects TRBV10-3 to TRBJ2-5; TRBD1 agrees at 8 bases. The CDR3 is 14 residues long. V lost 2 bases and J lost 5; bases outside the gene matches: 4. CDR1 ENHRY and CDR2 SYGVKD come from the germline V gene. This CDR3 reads CAISEGQGRETQYF. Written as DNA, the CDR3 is TGTGCCATCAGTGAGGGACAGGGAAGGGAGACCCAGTACTTC.

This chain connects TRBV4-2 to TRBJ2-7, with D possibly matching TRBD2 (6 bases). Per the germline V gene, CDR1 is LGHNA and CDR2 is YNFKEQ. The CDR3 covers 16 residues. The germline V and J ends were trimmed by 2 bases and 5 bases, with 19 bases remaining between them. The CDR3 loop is CASSQQSGLPGHEQYF. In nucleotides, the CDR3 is TGTGCCAGCAGCCAACAATCGGGACTCCCTGGGCACGAGCAGTACTTC.

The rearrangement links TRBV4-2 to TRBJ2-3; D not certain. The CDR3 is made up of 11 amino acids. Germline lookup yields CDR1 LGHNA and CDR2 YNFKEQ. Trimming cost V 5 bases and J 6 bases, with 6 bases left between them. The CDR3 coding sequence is TGTGCCAGCAGCGAAGCCGATACGCAGTATTTT. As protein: CASSEADTQYF.

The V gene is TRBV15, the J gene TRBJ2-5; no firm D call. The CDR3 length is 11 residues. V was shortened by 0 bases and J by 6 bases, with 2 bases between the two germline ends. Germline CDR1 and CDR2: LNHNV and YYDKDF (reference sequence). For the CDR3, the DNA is TGTGCCACCAGCAGAGACCAGACCCAGTACTTC. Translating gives CATSRDQTQYF. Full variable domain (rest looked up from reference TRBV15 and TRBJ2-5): DAMVIQNPRYQVTQFGKPVTLSCSQTLNHNVMYWYQQKSSQAPKLLFHYYDKDFNNEADTPDNFQSRRPNTSFCFLDIRSPGLGDTAMYLCATSRDQTQYFGPGTRLLVL.